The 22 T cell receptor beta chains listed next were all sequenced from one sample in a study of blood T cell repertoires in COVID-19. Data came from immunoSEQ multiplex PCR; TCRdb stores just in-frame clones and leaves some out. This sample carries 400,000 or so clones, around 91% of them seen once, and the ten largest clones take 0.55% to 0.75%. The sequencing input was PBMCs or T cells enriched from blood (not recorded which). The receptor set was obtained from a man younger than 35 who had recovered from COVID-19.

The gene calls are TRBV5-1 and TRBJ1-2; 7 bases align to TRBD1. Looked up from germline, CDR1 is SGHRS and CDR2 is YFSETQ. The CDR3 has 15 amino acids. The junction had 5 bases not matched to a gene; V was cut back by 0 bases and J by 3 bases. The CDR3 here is CASSLGTTGDYGYTF. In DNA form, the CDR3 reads TGCGCCAGCAGCTTGGGGACTACAGGGGACTATGGCTACACCTTC. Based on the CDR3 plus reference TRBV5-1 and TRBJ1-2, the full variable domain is KAGVTQTPRYLIKTRGQQVTLSCSPISGHRSVSWYQQTPGQGLQFLFEYFSETQRNKGNFPGRFSGRQFSNSRSEMNVSTLELGDSALYLCASSLGTTGDYGYTFGSGTRLTVV.

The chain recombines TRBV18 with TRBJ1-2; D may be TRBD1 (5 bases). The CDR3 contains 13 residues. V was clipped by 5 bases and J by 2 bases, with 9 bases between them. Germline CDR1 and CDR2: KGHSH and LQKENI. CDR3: CASSVAGNYGYTF. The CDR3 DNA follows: TGTGCCAGCTCAGTGGCAGGGAACTATGGCTACACCTTC.

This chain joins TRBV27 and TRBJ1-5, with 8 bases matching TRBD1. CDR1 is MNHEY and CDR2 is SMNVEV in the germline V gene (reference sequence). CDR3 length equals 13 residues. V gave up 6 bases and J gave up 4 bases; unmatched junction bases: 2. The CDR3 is CASSRGRNQPQHF. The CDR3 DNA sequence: TGTGCCAGCAGCAGGGGGCGTAATCAGCCCCAGCATTTT.

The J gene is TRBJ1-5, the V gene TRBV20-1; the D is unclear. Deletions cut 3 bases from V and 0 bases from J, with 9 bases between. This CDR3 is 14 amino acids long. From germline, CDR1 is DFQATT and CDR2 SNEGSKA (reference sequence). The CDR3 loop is CSASGGYSNQPQHF. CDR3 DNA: TGCAGTGCTAGTGGCGGTTATAGCAATCAGCCCCAGCATTTT.

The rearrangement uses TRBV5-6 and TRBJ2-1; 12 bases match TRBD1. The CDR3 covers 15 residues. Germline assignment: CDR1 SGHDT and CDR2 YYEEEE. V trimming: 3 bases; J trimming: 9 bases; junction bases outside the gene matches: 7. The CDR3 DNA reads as TGTGCCAGCAGCTATTCGGGGACAGGGGGCCTTGAGCAGTTCTTC. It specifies CASSYSGTGGLEQFF. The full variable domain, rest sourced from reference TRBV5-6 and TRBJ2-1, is DAGVTQSPTHLIKTRGQQVTLRCSPKSGHDTVSWYQQALGQGPQFIFQYYEEEERQRGNFPDRFSGHQFPNYSSELNVNALLLGDSALYLCASSYSGTGGLEQFFGPGTRLTVL.

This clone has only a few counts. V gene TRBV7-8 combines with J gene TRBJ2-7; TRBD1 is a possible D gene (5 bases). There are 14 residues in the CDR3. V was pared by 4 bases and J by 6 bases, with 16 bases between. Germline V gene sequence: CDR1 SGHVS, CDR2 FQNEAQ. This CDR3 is CASSYLQTDTEQYF. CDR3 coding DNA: TGTGCCAGCAGCTACCTTCAGACAGACACCGAGCAGTACTTC.

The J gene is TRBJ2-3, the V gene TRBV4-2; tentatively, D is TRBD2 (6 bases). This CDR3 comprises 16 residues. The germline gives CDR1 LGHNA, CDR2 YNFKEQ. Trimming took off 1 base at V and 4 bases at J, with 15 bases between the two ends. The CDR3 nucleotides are TGTGCCAGCAGCCAAGGGAGGGTACGGGGCGCAGATACGCAGTATTTT. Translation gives CASSQGRVRGADTQYF.

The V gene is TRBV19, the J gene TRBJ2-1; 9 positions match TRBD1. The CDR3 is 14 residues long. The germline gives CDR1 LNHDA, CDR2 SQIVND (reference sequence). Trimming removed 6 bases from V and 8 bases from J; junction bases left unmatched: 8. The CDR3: CASSETGGGYEQFF. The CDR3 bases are TGTGCCAGTAGCGAAACAGGGGGCGGGTATGAGCAGTTCTTC.

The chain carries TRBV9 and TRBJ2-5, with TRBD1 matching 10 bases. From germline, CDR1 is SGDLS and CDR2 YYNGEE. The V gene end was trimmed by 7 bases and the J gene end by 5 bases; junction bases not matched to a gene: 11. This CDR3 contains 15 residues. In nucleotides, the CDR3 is TGTGCCAGCTCAATTGTGGGACAGGGGAAGGAGACCCAGTACTTC. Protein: CASSIVGQGKETQYF.

The CDR3 sequence is CASSFGNQETQYF. CDR3 DNA sequence: TGTGCCAGCAGCTTTGGCAATCAAGAGACCCAGTACTTC. The rearrangement links TRBV5-6 to TRBJ2-5; D call uncertain. The germline CDR1 and CDR2 sequences are SGHDT and YYEEEE. V was trimmed by 2 bases and J by 2 bases, leaving 7 bases between them. CDR3 size: 13 residues. Full variable domain (outside the CDR3, taken from reference TRBV5-6 and TRBJ2-5): DAGVTQSPTHLIKTRGQQVTLRCSPKSGHDTVSWYQQALGQGPQFIFQYYEEEERQRGNFPDRFSGHQFPNYSSELNVNALLLGDSALYLCASSFGNQETQYFGPGTRLLVL.

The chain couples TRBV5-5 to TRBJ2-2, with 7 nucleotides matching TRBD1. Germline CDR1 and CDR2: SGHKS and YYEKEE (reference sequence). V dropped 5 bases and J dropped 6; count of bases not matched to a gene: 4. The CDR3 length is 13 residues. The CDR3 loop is CASRRQGAGELFF. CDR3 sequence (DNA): TGTGCCAGCAGGCGACAGGGTGCCGGGGAGCTGTTTTTT.

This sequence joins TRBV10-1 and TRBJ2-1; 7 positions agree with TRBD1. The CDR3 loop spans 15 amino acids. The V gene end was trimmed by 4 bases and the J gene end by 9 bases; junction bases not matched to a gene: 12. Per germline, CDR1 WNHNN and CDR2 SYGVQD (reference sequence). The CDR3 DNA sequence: TGCGCCAGCAGTGTCACCTCCAGGGGGAAGAGTGAGCAGTTCTTC. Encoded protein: CASSVTSRGKSEQFF.

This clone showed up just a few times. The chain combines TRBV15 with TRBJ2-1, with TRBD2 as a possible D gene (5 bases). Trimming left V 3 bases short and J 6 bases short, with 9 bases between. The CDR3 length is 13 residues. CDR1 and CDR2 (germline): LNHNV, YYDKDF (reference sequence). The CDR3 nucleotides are TGTGCCACCAGCAGTGGGAGAAGCAATGAGCAGTTCTTC. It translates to CATSSGRSNEQFF. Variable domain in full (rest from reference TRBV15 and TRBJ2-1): DAMVIQNPRYQVTQFGKPVTLSCSQTLNHNVMYWYQQKSSQAPKLLFHYYDKDFNNEADTPDNFQSRRPNTSFCFLDIRSPGLGDTAMYLCATSSGRSNEQFFGPGTRLTVL.

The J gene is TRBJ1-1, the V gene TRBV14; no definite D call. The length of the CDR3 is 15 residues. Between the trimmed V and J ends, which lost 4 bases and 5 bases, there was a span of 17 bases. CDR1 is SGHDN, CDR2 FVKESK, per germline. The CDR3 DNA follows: TGTGCCAGCAGCCCGAGGCGGGTCCCGGGGACTGAAGCTTTCTTT. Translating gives CASSPRRVPGTEAFF.

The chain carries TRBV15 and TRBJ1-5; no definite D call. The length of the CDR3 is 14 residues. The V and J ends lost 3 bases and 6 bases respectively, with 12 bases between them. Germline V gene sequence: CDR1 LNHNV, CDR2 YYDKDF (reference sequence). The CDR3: CATSRRAASQPQHF. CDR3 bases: TGTGCCACCAGCAGGCGGGCGGCCTCTCAGCCCCAGCATTTT.

The CDR3: CASSLAGAPGQPQHF. The CDR3 nucleotides are TGTGCCAGCAGCTTAGCAGGGGCACCAGGTCAGCCCCAGCATTTT. V and J are TRBV5-8 and TRBJ1-5, with a possible D match to TRBD1 (6 bases). The CDR3 is 15 amino acids. Trimming pared 2 bases from V and 6 bases from J, leaving 15 bases between. Germline CDR1 and CDR2: SGHTS and YDEGEE.

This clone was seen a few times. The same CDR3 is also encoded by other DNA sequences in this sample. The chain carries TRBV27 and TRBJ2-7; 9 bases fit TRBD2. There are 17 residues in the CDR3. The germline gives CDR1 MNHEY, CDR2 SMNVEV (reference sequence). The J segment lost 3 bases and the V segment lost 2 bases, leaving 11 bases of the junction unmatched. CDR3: CASSLTQGSGRVYEQYF. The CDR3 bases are TGTGCCAGCAGTTTAACCCAGGGTAGCGGGAGAGTCTACGAGCAGTACTTC.

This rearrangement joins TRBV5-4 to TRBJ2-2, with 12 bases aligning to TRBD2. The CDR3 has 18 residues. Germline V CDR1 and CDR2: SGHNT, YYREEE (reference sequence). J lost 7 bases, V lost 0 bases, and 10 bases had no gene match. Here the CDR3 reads CASSLGWASGRAYGELFF. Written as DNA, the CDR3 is TGTGCCAGCAGCTTGGGTTGGGCTAGCGGGAGGGCCTACGGGGAGCTGTTTTTT.

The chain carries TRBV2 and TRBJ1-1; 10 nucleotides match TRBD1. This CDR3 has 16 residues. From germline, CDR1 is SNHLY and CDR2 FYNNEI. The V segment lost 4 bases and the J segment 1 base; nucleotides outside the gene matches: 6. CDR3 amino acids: CASSGQGALRNTEAFF. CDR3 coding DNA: TGTGCCAGCAGTGGACAGGGGGCGTTGCGGAACACTGAAGCTTTCTTT.

CDR3 loop: CASSLTGKKGETQYF. DNA of the CDR3: TGTGCCAGCAGCCTTACCGGGAAAAAAGGCGAGACCCAGTACTTC. V is TRBV3-1 (or the pseudogene TRBV3-2) and J is TRBJ2-5, with D perhaps TRBD2 (5 bases). The CDR3 is made up of 15 amino acids. Germline CDR1 reads LGHDT; CDR2 reads YNNKEL (reference sequence). V lost 4 bases and J lost 5, with 17 bases in between.

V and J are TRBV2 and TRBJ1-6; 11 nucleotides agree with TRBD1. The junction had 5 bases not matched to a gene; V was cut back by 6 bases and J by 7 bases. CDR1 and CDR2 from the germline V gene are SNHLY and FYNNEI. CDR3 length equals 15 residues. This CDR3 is CASRGTGGANSPLHF. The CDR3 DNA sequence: TGTGCCAGCAGGGGGACAGGGGGAGCGAATTCACCCCTCCACTTT.

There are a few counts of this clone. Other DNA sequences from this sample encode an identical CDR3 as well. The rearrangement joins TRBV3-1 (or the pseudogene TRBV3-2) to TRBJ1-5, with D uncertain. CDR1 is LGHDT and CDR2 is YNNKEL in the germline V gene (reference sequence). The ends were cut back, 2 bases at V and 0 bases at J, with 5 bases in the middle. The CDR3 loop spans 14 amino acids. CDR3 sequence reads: CASSQRSSNQPQHF. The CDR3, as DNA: TGTGCCAGCAGCCAACGGAGTAGCAATCAGCCCCAGCATTTT.